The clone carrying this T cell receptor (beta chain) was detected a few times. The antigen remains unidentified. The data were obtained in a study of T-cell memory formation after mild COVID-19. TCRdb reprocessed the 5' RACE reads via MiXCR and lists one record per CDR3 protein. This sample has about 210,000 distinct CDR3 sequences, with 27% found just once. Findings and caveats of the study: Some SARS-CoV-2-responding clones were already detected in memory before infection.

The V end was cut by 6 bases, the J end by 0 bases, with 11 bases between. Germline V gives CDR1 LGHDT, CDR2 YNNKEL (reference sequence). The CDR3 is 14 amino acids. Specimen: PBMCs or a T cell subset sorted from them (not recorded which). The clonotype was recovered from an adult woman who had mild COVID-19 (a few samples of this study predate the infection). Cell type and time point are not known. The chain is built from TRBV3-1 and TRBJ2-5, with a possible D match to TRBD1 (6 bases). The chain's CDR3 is CASRGHSYQETQYF. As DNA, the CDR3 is TGTGCCAGCAGGGGACACTCCTACCAAGAGACCCAGTACTTC.